The 3 T cell receptor beta chains given below trace back to one sample, sequenced in a study of blood T cell repertoires in COVID-19. Method: immunoSEQ multiplex PCR; TCRdb's copy keeps in-frame clones and lacks some. Among around 190,000 clones listed, roughly 86% were seen once. Sample: PBMCs or T cells enriched from blood (not recorded which). The receptors stem from a man aged 18 to 29 with acute COVID-19.

DNA of the CDR3: TGTGCCAGCAGCGAGATACAGGGGAGCTGGGCCTACGAGCAGTACTTC. It yields the protein CASSEIQGSWAYEQYF. The chain recombines TRBV5-5 with TRBJ2-7; 7 bases agree with TRBD1. The CDR3 is 16 amino acids. CDR1 and CDR2 (germline): SGHKS, YYEKEE (reference sequence). Unmatched junction bases numbered 12, after V lost 4 bases and J lost 2 bases.

The chain joins TRBV24-1 to TRBJ2-5, with 7 bases lining up with TRBD1. The trim removed 3 bases at V and 5 bases at J, leaving 2 bases unmatched. The CDR3 is 13 amino acids. Germline V gene sequence: CDR1 KGHDR, CDR2 SFDVKD. The CDR3 DNA is TGTGCCACCAGTGATCGGGACAGCGAGACCCAGTACTTC. It is translated as CATSDRDSETQYF.

The chain has TRBV3-1 (or the pseudogene TRBV3-2) and TRBJ2-5; D remains ambiguous. Germline assignment: CDR1 LGHDT and CDR2 YNNKEL (reference sequence). With 4 bases removed from V and 5 bases from J, the gap between germline ends came to 8 bases. The CDR3 is 12 residues long. CDR3 protein: CASSLLRETQYF. As DNA, the CDR3 is TGTGCCAGCAGCCTATTACGGGAGACCCAGTACTTC.